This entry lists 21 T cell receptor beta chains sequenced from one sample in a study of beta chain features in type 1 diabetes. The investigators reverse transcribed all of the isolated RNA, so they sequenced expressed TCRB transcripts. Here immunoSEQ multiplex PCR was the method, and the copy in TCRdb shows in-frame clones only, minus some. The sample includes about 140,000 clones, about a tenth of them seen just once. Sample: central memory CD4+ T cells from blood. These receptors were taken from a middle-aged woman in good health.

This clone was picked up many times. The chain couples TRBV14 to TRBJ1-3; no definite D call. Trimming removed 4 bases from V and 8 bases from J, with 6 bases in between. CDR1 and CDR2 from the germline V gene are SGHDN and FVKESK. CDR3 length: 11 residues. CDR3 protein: CASSLSDTIYF. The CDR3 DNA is TGTGCCAGCAGCCTCTCAGACACCATATATTTT.

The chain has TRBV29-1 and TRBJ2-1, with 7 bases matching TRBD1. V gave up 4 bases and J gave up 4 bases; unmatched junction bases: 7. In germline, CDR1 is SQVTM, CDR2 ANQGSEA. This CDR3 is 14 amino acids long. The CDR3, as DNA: TGCAGCGTTGTCCCCGGGACAGAGTACAATGAGCAGTTCTTC. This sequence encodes CSVVPGTEYNEQFF.

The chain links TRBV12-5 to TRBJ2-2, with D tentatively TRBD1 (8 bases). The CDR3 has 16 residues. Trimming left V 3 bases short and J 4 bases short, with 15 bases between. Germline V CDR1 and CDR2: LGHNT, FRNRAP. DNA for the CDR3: TGTGCTAGTGGTTTTCAGACAGGGGAGGGCACCGGGGAGCTGTTTTTT. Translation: CASGFQTGEGTGELFF.

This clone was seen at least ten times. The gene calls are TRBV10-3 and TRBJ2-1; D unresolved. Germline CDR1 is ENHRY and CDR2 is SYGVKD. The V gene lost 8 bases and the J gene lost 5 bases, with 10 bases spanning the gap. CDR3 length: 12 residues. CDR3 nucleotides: TGTGCCATCGGAGCAGCGAACAATGAGCAGTTCTTC. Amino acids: CAIGAANNEQFF.

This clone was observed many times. The CDR3 here is CSVDGGLERQYF. The CDR3 coding sequence is TGCAGCGTTGATGGAGGGTTAGAGAGGCAGTACTTC. This chain connects TRBV29-1 to TRBJ2-7; a weak D match, TRBD2 (6 bases). Deletions cut 3 bases from V and 9 bases from J, with 15 bases between. This CDR3 contains 12 residues. Germline V gives CDR1 SQVTM, CDR2 ANQGSEA.

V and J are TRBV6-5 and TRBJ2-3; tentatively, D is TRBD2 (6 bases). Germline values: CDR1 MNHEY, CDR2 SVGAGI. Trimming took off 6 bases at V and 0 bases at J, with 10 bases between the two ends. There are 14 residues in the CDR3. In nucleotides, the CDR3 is TGTGCCAGCAGATCGGGACTGAGCACAGATACGCAGTATTTT. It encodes CASRSGLSTDTQYF.

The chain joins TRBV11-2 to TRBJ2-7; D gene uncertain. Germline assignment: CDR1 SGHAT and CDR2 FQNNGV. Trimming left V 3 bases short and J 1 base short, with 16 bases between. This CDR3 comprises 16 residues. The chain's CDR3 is CASSFRPDRVSYEQYF. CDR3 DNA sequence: TGTGCCAGCAGCTTTAGGCCGGATCGGGTTTCCTACGAGCAGTACTTC.

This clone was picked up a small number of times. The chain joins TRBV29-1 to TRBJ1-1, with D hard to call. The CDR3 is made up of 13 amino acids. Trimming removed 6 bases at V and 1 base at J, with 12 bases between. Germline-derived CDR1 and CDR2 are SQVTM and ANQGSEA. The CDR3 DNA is TGCAGCGTGCGTGAACAGACGAACACTGAAGCTTTCTTT. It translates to CSVREQTNTEAFF.

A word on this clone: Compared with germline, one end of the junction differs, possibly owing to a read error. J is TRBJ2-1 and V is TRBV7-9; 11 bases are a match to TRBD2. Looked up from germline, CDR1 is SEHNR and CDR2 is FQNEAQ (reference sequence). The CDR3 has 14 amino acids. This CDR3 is CASSLGLAGSSAVF. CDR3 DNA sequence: TGTGCCAGCAGCTTAGGACTAGCGGGGAGCTCTGCGGTCTTC.

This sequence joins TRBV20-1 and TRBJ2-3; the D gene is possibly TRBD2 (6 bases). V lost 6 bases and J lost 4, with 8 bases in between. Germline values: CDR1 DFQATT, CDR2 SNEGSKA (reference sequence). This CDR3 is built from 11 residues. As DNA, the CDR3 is TGCAGTGCGGGGGGTCCAGATACGCAGTATTTT. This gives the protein CSAGGPDTQYF.

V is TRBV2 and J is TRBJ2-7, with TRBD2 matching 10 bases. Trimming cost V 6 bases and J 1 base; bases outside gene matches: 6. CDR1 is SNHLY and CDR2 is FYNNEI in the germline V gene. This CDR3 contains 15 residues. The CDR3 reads CASSTGTSVSYEQYF. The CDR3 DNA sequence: TGTGCCAGCAGCACCGGGACTAGCGTTTCCTACGAGCAGTACTTC. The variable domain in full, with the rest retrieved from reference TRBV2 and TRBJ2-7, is EPEVTQTPSHQVTQMGQEVILRCVPISNHLYFYWYRQILGQKVEFLVSFYNNEISEKSEIFDDQFSVERPDGSNFTLKIRSTKLEDSAMYFCASSTGTSVSYEQYFGPGTRLTVT.

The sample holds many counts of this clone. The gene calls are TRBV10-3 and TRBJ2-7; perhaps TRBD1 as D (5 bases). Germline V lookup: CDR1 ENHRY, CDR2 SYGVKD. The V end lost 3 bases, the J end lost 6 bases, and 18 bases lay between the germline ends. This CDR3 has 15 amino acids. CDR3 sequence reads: CAISEGAIDTAEQYF. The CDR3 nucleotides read TGTGCCATCAGTGAAGGGGCGATCGACACGGCCGAGCAGTACTTC.

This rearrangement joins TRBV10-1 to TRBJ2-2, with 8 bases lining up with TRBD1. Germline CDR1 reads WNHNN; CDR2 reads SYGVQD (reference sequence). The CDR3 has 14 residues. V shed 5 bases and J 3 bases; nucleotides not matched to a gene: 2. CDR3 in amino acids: CASSYRGDTGELFF. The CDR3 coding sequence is TGCGCCAGCAGTTACAGGGGGGACACCGGGGAGCTGTTTTTT.

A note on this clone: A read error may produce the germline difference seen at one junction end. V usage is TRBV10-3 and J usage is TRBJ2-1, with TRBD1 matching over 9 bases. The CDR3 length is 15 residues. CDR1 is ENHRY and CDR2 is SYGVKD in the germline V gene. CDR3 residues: CAITEGTGRYNEQFF. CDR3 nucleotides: TGTGCCATCACTGAGGGGACAGGGCGCTACAATGAGCAGTTCTTC.

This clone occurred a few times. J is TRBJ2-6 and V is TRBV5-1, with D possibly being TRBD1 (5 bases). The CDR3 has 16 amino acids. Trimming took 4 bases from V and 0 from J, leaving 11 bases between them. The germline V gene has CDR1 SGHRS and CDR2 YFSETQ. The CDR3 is CASSVTDSSGANVLTF. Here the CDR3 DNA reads TGCGCCAGCAGCGTAACCGACAGCTCTGGGGCCAACGTCCTGACTTTC.

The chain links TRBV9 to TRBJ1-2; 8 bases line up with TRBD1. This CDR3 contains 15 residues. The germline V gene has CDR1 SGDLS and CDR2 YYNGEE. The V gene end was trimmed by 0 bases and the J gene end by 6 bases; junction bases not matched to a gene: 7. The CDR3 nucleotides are TGTGCCAGCAGCGTAGCTACCAGGGGGCGAGATGGCTACACCTTC. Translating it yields CASSVATRGRDGYTF.

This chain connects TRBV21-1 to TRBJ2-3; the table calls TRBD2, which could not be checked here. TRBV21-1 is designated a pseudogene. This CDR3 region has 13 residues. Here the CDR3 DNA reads TGTGCCAGCAGGCGGGGGTTCACAGATACGCAGTATTTT. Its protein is CASRRGFTDTQYF.

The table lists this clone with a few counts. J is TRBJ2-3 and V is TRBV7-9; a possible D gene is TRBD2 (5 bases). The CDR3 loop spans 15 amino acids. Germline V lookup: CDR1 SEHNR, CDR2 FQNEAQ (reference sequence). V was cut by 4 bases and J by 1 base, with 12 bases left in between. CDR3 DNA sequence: TGTGCCAGCAGCTCCTACCGGGGTGGCACAGATACGCAGTATTTT. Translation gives CASSSYRGGTDTQYF.

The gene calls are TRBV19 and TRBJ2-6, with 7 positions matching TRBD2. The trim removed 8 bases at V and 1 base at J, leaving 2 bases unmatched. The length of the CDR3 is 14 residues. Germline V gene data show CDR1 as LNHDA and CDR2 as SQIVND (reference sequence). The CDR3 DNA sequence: TGTGCCAGTTGGGAGGGATCTGGGGCCAACGTCCTGACTTTC. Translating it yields CASWEGSGANVLTF.

In nucleotides, the CDR3 is TGTGCCAGCAGTGGCTTGGGACAGGTCGGCGAGCAGTACTTC. This sequence encodes CASSGLGQVGEQYF. The chain is built from TRBV6-1 and TRBJ2-7; 8 bases align to TRBD1. Germline-derived CDR1 and CDR2 are MNHNS and SASEGT. The CDR3 is 14 amino acids. Trimming took 4 bases from V and 6 from J; bases not matched to a gene: 8.

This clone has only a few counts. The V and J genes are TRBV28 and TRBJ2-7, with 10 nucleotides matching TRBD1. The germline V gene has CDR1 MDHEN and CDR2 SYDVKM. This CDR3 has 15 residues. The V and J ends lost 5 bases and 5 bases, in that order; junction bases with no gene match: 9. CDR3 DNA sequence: TGTGCCAGCAGTACATCCGGGACAGGGGACCACGAGCAGTACTTC. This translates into CASSTSGTGDHEQYF.